The 15 T cell receptor beta chains below all came from one sample that was sequenced in a study of shared clonotypes between healthy human individuals. This table comes from immunoSEQ multiplex PCR, and its TCRdb copy is limited to in-frame clones, with some not included. Here the sample spans approximately 2.1 million clones, approximately 93% being singletons. The sample taken for sequencing was naive CD4+ T cells from PBMCs. Subset of the sample: CD45RA+ positively selected. Receptors were obtained from a man between 18 and 35 years old in good health. Some clones in this sample may be carry-over from other donors' samples.

The CDR3 region has the DNA TGTGCCAGCATCGCAGGGGGCGCGTACACTGAAGCTTTCTTT. It yields the protein CASIAGGAYTEAFF. V and J are TRBV28 and TRBJ1-1; TRBD1 aligns across 8 bases. After removal of 7 bases from V and 3 bases from J, the junction contained 7 bases not matched to a gene. The CDR3 totals 14 residues. Looked up from germline, CDR1 is MDHEN and CDR2 is SYDVKM.

The chain joins TRBV28 to TRBJ2-3; TRBD2 agrees at 12 bases. Germline V gene lookup returns CDR1 MDHEN and CDR2 SYDVKM. J gave up 0 bases and V 4 bases, and 11 bases lay outside the gene matches. CDR3 size: 19 residues. CDR3 loop: CASSSHRLAGASSTDTQYF. The CDR3 DNA follows: TGTGCCAGCAGTTCCCACCGACTAGCGGGGGCCTCTAGCACAGATACGCAGTATTTT. Based on the CDR3 plus reference TRBV28 and TRBJ2-3, the full variable domain is DVKVTQSSRYLVKRTGEKVFLECVQDMDHENMFWYRQDPGLGLRLIYFSYDVKMKEKGDIPEGYSVSREKKERFSLILESASTNQTSMYLCASSSHRLAGASSTDTQYFGPGTRLTVL.

Of note for this clone: The same CDR3 can be traced to other DNA sequences in this sample. The chain couples TRBV5-1 to TRBJ2-7, with no clear D. Germline-derived CDR1 and CDR2 are SGHRS and YFSETQ. The CDR3 has 12 residues. Trimming pared 3 bases from V and 2 bases from J, leaving 6 bases between. The CDR3 DNA sequence: TGCGCCAGCAGCTCGGGCGCCTACGAGCAGTACTTC. Its protein product is CASSSGAYEQYF.

As to this clone: The sample contains more than one DNA sequence encoding this CDR3. This chain connects TRBV18 to TRBJ1-3; unclear D gene. This CDR3 has 13 residues. Deletions cut 2 bases from V and 2 bases from J, with 4 bases between. Per germline, CDR1 KGHSH and CDR2 LQKENI. The DNA for the CDR3 is TGTGCCAGCTCACCAGGGGCTGGAAACACCATATATTTT. Amino acid sequence: CASSPGAGNTIYF.

The chain recombines TRBV5-4 with TRBJ1-2; perhaps TRBD1 as D (6 bases). The CDR3 has 14 amino acids. The V and J ends lost 4 bases and 8 bases respectively, with 18 bases between them. The germline V gene has CDR1 SGHNT and CDR2 YYREEE (reference sequence). This CDR3 is CASSGAGVSRGYTF. CDR3 sequence (DNA): TGTGCCAGCAGCGGGGCAGGGGTCTCGCGGGGCTACACCTTC.

The DNA for the CDR3 is TGTGCCAGCAAGGGAGGTCCTTTGAACGAGCAGTACTTC. Amino acid sequence: CASKGGPLNEQYF. J is TRBJ2-7 and V is TRBV7-3; D is perhaps TRBD2 (6 bases). The length of the CDR3 is 13 residues. CDR1 and CDR2 (germline): SGHTA, FQGTGA. The V and J ends lost 7 bases and 5 bases respectively, with 15 bases between them.

V gene TRBV5-4 combines with J gene TRBJ2-4; 16 bases agree with TRBD2. CDR3 length: 16 amino acids. The V segment lost 4 bases and the J segment 8 bases; nucleotides outside the gene matches: 6. Germline values: CDR1 SGHNT, CDR2 YYREEE (reference sequence). The CDR3 reads CASSLGTSGRGDIQYF. CDR3 coding DNA: TGTGCCAGCAGCCTCGGGACTAGCGGGAGGGGGGACATTCAGTACTTC.

This chain links TRBV6-5 with TRBJ2-5, with D unresolved. The germline V and J ends were trimmed by 4 bases and 1 base, with 4 bases remaining between them. CDR3 length: 12 amino acids. The germline V gene encodes CDR1 MNHEY and CDR2 SVGAGI. The CDR3 spells CASSSFQETQYF. The CDR3 DNA is TGTGCCAGCAGTTCGTTCCAAGAGACCCAGTACTTC.

This chain connects TRBV2 to TRBJ2-1, with D perhaps matching TRBD1 (6 bases). V was trimmed by 4 bases and J by 4 bases, leaving 11 bases between them. Germline V gene lookup returns CDR1 SNHLY and CDR2 FYNNEI. This CDR3 contains 14 residues. The CDR3 nucleotides are TGTGCCAGCAGTGTAACAACAGGGTACAATGAGCAGTTCTTC. Its translation: CASSVTTGYNEQFF.

The CDR3 DNA sequence: TGTGCCAGCAGCTTTCTCGCCTACGAGCAGTACTTC. It specifies CASSFLAYEQYF. This chain links TRBV7-9 with TRBJ2-7; D remains unclear. Germline CDR1 and CDR2: SEHNR and FQNEAQ (reference sequence). The CDR3 spans 12 residues. V shed 3 bases and J shed 2 bases, with 5 bases lying between them.

The chain joins TRBV5-1 to TRBJ1-1; D gene ambiguous. The V end was cut by 5 bases, the J end by 3 bases, with 11 bases between. Germline V gene sequence: CDR1 SGHRS, CDR2 YFSETQ. The CDR3 length is 13 residues. The CDR3 region is CASSSNEDTEAFF. The CDR3 DNA reads TGCGCCAGCAGTTCCAATGAGGACACTGAAGCTTTCTTT.

The chain combines TRBV4-1 with TRBJ1-2, with TRBD1 matching 10 bases. Germline V lookup: CDR1 MGHRA, CDR2 YSYEKL. J was trimmed by 3 bases and V by 4 bases; bases with no gene match: 5. The CDR3 contains 15 residues. CDR3 region: CASSRQGARDYGYTF. The CDR3 DNA is TGCGCCAGCAGCCGACAGGGGGCTCGGGACTATGGCTACACCTTC.

On this clone itself: Other DNA sequences within the sample encode an identical CDR3. The gene calls are TRBV7-2 and TRBJ2-5, with D tentatively TRBD1 (5 bases). The V end lost 1 base, the J end lost 2 bases, and 5 bases lay between the germline ends. Germline CDR1 and CDR2: SGHTA and FQGNSA. This CDR3 is built from 13 residues. CDR3 loop: CASSLGQQETQYF. CDR3 sequence (DNA): TGTGCCAGCAGCTTAGGACAGCAAGAGACCCAGTACTTC.

Comment on this clone: Distinct nucleotide sequences in the sample also encode this CDR3. The chain is built from TRBV28 and TRBJ2-3; D gene unclear. V shed 5 bases and J shed 2 bases, with 5 bases lying between them. Germline values: CDR1 MDHEN, CDR2 SYDVKM. The CDR3 spans 12 residues. CDR3 DNA: TGTGCCAGCAGTCTAAACACAGATACGCAGTATTTT. It specifies CASSLNTDTQYF.

The chain is built from TRBV5-6 and TRBJ1-2; D gene uncertain. From germline, CDR1 is SGHDT and CDR2 YYEEEE. Trimming shortened V by 3 bases and J by 3 bases, and 15 bases separated the two germline ends. The CDR3 length is 15 residues. In nucleotides, the CDR3 is TGTGCCAGCAGCTGGAGCGTGTATCCAGACTATGGCTACACCTTC. As protein: CASSWSVYPDYGYTF. The full variable domain, completed using reference TRBV5-6 and TRBJ1-2, is DAGVTQSPTHLIKTRGQQVTLRCSPKSGHDTVSWYQQALGQGPQFIFQYYEEEERQRGNFPDRFSGHQFPNYSSELNVNALLLGDSALYLCASSWSVYPDYGYTFGSGTRLTVV.